This TCR beta chain was identified during a study of T-cell reconstitution after alpha-beta-depleted transplantation in children. Between the trimmed V and J ends, which lost 4 bases and 2 bases, there was a span of 9 bases. This CDR3 comprises 13 residues. CDR1 is SGHDN, CDR2 FVKESK, per germline. Study-wide results and limits: Recipient T cells and thymic progenitors that survived gave rise to the high TCRbeta diversity observed at day 60 in some patients. Newly produced T cells mostly provided counts and TCRbeta diversity after one year, as hyperexpanded clones declined.

A remark on this clonotype: The target antigen is unknown.

Unique molecular identifiers were used in preparing the TCRbeta library. TCRdb re-called the PCR reads through MiXCR, storing one row per CDR3 protein. Of 150,000 to 250,000 distinct CDR3 sequences listed, approximately 6.8% are singletons. The sequencing used PBMCs, collected before TCRalphabeta/CD19-depleted stem cell transplant. The chain carries TRBV14 and TRBJ2-7, with unresolved D. This clonotype was sampled from a girl less than two years old with combined immunodeficiency, due to receive a stem cell transplant. CDR3 residues: CASSPSTTYEQYF. CDR3 DNA sequence: TGTGCCAGCAGCCCCAGTACCACCTACGAGCAGTACTTC.